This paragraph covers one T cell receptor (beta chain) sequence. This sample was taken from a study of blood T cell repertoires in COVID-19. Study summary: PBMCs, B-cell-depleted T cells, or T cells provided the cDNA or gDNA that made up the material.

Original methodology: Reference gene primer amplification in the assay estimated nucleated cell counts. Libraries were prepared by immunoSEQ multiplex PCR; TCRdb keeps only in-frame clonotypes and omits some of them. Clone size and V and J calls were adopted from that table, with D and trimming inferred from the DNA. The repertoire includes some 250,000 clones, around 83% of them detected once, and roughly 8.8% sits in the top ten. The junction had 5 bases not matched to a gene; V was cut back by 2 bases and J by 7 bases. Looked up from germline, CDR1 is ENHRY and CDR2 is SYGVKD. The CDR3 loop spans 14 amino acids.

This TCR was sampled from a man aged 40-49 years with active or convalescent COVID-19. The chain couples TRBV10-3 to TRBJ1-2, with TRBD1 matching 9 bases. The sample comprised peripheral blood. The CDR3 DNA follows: TGTGCCATCAGTGAGACAGGGGGCGTGGGTGGCTACACCTTC. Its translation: CAISETGGVGGYTF.